Listed here are 12 T cell receptor beta chains from one sample, sequenced in a study of cytomegalovirus exposure and HLA in healthy donors. The table came from immunoSEQ multiplex PCR; TCRdb's copy has only in-frame clones and leaves some out. The table records about 90,000 clones, approximately 88% of them present only once. The sequencing input was PBMCs. The receptor source for this set is a woman aged 18-29 years in good health and CMV-seropositive.

This clone was observed once. The genes are TRBV2 and TRBJ2-5, with 9 bases matching TRBD2. This CDR3 spans 15 amino acids. V was clipped by 5 bases and J by 4 bases; unmatched bases: 8. Germline loops: CDR1 SNHLY, CDR2 FYNNEI. The CDR3 loop is CASSSPSGEGETQYF. CDR3 DNA: TGTGCCAGCAGTTCTCCTAGCGGGGAGGGAGAGACCCAGTACTTC.

The CDR3 sequence: CASSTSGGQETQYF. CDR3 sequence (DNA): TGTGCCAGTAGTACTTCGGGGGGGCAGGAGACCCAGTACTTC. The chain carries TRBV19 and TRBJ2-5; TRBD2 matches 8 bases. The CDR3 length is 14 residues. The germline gives CDR1 LNHDA, CDR2 SQIVND (reference sequence). V lost 4 bases and J lost 5; bases outside the gene matches: 6.

The genes are TRBV5-4 and TRBJ1-2, with 7 nucleotides matching TRBD1. Germline loops: CDR1 SGHNT, CDR2 YYREEE (reference sequence). CDR3 length equals 15 residues. The V segment lost 4 bases and the J segment 8 bases; nucleotides outside the gene matches: 14. CDR3 in DNA: TGTGCCAGCAGCAAGAACAGGGGATGGGACGAGGGCTACACCTTC. Its protein is CASSKNRGWDEGYTF. Variable domain in full (rest from reference TRBV5-4 and TRBJ1-2): ETGVTQSPTHLIKTRGQQVTLRCSSQSGHNTVSWYQQALGQGPQFIFQYYREEENGRGNFPPRFSGLQFPNYSSELNVNALELDDSALYLCASSKNRGWDEGYTFGSGTRLTVV.

The V call is TRBV9, the J call TRBJ2-1, with 12 bases lining up with TRBD2. Trimming at V came to 0 bases and at J to 1 base, leaving 8 bases not matched to a gene. CDR1 SGDLS and CDR2 YYNGEE come from the germline V gene. The CDR3 is made up of 19 amino acids. The CDR3, as DNA: TGTGCCAGCAGCGTAGCGGCTAGCGGGGGGGGAAGGTCCTACAATGAGCAGTTCTTC. Translation gives CASSVAASGGGRSYNEQFF. The full variable domain, its missing parts supplied by reference TRBV9 and TRBJ2-1, is DSGVTQTPKHLITATGQRVTLRCSPRSGDLSVYWYQQSLDQGLQFLIQYYNGEERAKGNILERFSAQQFPDLHSELNLSSLELGDSALYFCASSVAASGGGRSYNEQFFGPGTRLTVL.

This clone showed up just a few times. The chain is built from TRBV7-8 and TRBJ1-6; 7 bases align to TRBD1. CDR1 SGHVS and CDR2 FQNEAQ come from the germline V gene. The trim removed 2 bases at V and 9 bases at J, leaving 4 bases unmatched. The CDR3 totals 14 residues. This chain's CDR3 is CASSLNRGSSPLHF. CDR3 sequence (DNA): TGTGCCAGCAGCTTAAACAGGGGAAGTTCACCCCTCCACTTT.

In DNA form, the CDR3 reads TGCGCCAGCAGCTTGGCGATGAGCTCCTATAATTCACCCCTCCACTTT. It specifies CASSLAMSSYNSPLHF. The chain couples TRBV5-1 to TRBJ1-6; D gene ambiguous. Germline V gene sequence: CDR1 SGHRS, CDR2 YFSETQ. The CDR3 is 16 amino acids. V was pared by 0 bases and J by 0 bases, with 7 bases between.

The chain uses TRBV28 and TRBJ1-1, with a tentative D call TRBD1 (5 bases). Per germline, CDR1 MDHEN and CDR2 SYDVKM. The V end lost 8 bases, the J end lost 5 bases, and 9 bases lay between the germline ends. There are 11 residues in the CDR3. The CDR3 coding sequence is TGTGCCAGCCAAGGGGTTACTGAAGCTTTCTTT. Translated, it gives CASQGVTEAFF. Together with reference TRBV28 and TRBJ1-1, the CDR3 gives the full variable domain: DVKVTQSSRYLVKRTGEKVFLECVQDMDHENMFWYRQDPGLGLRLIYFSYDVKMKEKGDIPEGYSVSREKKERFSLILESASTNQTSMYLCASQGVTEAFFGQGTRLTVV.

The V gene is TRBV7-2, the J gene TRBJ2-7; 11 bases are shared with TRBD2. The germline V gene encodes CDR1 SGHTA and CDR2 FQGNSA. The CDR3 contains 15 residues. Unmatched junction bases numbered 5, after V lost 1 base and J lost 6 bases. The CDR3 reads CASSLGLAGGFEQYF. CDR3 nucleotides: TGTGCCAGCAGCTTAGGGCTAGCGGGGGGTTTCGAGCAGTACTTC.

The rearrangement uses TRBV29-1 and TRBJ2-3; 13 bases are shared with TRBD2. With V trimmed by 7 bases and J by 8 bases, 9 bases remained unmatched. This CDR3 spans 14 amino acids. Per the germline V gene, CDR1 is SQVTM and CDR2 is ANQGSEA. CDR3 amino acids: CSAWTSGGPGTQYF. In DNA, the CDR3 is TGCAGCGCCTGGACTAGCGGGGGCCCCGGTACGCAGTATTTT.

This CDR3 is CASSYPTQGGETQYF. Written as DNA, the CDR3 is TGTGCCAGCAGTTATCCGACCCAGGGAGGAGAGACCCAGTACTTC. The genes are TRBV6-5 and TRBJ2-5, with TRBD2 as a possible D gene (6 bases). V shed 3 bases and J shed 4 bases, with 15 bases lying between them. In germline, CDR1 is MNHEY, CDR2 SVGAGI. The length of the CDR3 is 15 residues.

This sequence joins TRBV4-1 and TRBJ1-1, with 12 positions matching TRBD1. After removal of 3 bases from V and 3 bases from J, the junction contained 5 bases not matched to a gene. Per germline, CDR1 MGHRA and CDR2 YSYEKL. The CDR3 length is 16 residues. The CDR3, as DNA: TGCGCCAGCAGCCAGACCGGGACAGGGGGCGACACTGAAGCTTTCTTT. Residues: CASSQTGTGGDTEAFF.

The CDR3 coding sequence is TGTGCCAGCAGCCCTGGACTAGCGGTTGAGTCCGGGGAGCTGTTTTTT. This codes for CASSPGLAVESGELFF. This rearrangement joins TRBV4-2 to TRBJ2-2; 10 positions agree with TRBD2. Germline V gene sequence: CDR1 LGHNA, CDR2 YNFKEQ. Losses at the gene ends were 4 bases for V and 6 bases for J; bases not matched to a gene: 8. This CDR3 is 16 amino acids long.